This T cell receptor (beta chain) was recorded in a study of T cell repertoires in cytomegalovirus infection. Study information: Recently described HLA-C-restricted plus well-studied HLA-B-restricted CMV epitopes were used.

TCRdb itself ran the reads through MiXCR, one entry per CDR3 protein. The sample includes about 330,000 distinct CDR3 sequences, about 34% of them seen just once. As to this clonotype: Its cognate antigen is unknown.

The CDR3 is 13 amino acids. Germline V gene lookup returns CDR1 MNHNY and CDR2 SVGAGI (reference sequence). Trimming stripped 3 bases from V and 7 bases from J, with 10 bases between. The sequence came from a human donor in good health (CMV status not recorded). Some clones in this sample may be carry-over from other donors' samples. The material was cultured PBMCs, obtained from culture after CMV antigen stimulation. This chain joins TRBV6-6 and TRBJ2-1; no reliable D call. In DNA, the CDR3 is TGTGCCAGCAGTTATCTAGTGGGGAATGAGCAGTTCTTC. Protein: CASSYLVGNEQFF.